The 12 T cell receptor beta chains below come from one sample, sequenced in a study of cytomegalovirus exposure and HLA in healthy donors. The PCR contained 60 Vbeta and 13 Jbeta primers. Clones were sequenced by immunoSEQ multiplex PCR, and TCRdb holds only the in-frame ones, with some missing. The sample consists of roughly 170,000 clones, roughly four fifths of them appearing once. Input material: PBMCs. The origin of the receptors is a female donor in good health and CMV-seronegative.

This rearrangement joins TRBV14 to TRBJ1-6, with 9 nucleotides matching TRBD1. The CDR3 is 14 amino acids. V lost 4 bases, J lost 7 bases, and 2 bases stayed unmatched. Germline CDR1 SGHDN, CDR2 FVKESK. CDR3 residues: CASSLDRGNSPLHF. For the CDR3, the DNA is TGTGCCAGCAGCCTCGACAGGGGGAATTCACCCCTCCACTTT.

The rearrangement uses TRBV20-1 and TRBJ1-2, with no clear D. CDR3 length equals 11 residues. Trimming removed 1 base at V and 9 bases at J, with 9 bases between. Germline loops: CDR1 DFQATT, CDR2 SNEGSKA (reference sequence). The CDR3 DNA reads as TGCAGTGCTAGAGGCGGGGAACGCTACACCTTC. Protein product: CSARGGERYTF.

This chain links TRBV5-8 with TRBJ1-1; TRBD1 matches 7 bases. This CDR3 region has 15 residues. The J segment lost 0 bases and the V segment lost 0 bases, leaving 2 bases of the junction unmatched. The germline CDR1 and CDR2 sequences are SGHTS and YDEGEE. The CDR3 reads CASSLVGTVNTEAFF. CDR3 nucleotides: TGTGCCAGCAGCTTGGTGGGGACAGTGAACACTGAAGCTTTCTTT.

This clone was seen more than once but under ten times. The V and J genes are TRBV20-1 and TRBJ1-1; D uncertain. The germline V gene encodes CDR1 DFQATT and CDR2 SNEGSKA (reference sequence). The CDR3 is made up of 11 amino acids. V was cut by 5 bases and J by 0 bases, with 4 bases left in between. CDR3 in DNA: TGCAGTGCTCCTATGAACACTGAAGCTTTCTTT. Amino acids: CSAPMNTEAFF.

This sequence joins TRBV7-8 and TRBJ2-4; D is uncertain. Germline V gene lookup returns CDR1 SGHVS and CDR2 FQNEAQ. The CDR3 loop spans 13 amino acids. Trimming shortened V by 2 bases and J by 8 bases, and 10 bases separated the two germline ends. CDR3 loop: CASSLSSRDIQYF. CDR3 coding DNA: TGTGCCAGCAGCTTAAGCTCGAGAGACATTCAGTACTTC.

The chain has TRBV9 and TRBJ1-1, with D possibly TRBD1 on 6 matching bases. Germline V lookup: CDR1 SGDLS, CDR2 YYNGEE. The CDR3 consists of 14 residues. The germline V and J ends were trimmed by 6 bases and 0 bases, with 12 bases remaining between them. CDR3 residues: CASNRGQMNTEAFF. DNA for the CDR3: TGTGCCAGCAACCGAGGACAGATGAACACTGAAGCTTTCTTT.

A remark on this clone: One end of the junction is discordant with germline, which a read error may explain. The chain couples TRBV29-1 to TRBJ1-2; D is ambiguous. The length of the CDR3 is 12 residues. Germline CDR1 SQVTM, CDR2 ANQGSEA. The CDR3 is CSFEGYRDGYTF. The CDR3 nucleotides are TGCAGCTTTGAAGGGTACAGAGATGGCTACACCTTC.

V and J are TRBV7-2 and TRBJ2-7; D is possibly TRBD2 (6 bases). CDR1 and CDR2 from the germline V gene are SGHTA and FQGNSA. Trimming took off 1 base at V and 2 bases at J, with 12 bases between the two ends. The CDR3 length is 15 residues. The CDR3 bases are TGTGCCAGCAGCTTAGGAGCTAGCGTAACCTACGAGCAGTACTTC. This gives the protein CASSLGASVTYEQYF.

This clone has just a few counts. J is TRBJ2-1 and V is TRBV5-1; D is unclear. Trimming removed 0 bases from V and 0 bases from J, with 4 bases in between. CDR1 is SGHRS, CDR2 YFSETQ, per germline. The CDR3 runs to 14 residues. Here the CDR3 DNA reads TGCGCCAGCAGCTTGGACTCCTCCTACAATGAGCAGTTCTTC. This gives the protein CASSLDSSYNEQFF. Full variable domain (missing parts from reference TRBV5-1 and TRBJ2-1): KAGVTQTPRYLIKTRGQQVTLSCSPISGHRSVSWYQQTPGQGLQFLFEYFSETQRNKGNFPGRFSGRQFSNSRSEMNVSTLELGDSALYLCASSLDSSYNEQFFGPGTRLTVL.

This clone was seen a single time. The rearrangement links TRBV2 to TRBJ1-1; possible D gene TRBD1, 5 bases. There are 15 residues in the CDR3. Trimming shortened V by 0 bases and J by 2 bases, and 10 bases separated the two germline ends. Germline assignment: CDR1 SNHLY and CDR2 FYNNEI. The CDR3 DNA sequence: TGTGCCAGCAGTGAAGCCTCGGGGGGAAACACTGAAGCTTTCTTT. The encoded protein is CASSEASGGNTEAFF.

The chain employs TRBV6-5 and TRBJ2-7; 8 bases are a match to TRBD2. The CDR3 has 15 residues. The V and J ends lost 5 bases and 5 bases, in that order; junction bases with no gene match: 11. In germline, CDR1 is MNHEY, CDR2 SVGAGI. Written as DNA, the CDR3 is TGTGCCAGCAGTCGGGAGCTAGCGGGCTACCACGAGCAGTACTTC. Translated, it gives CASSRELAGYHEQYF.

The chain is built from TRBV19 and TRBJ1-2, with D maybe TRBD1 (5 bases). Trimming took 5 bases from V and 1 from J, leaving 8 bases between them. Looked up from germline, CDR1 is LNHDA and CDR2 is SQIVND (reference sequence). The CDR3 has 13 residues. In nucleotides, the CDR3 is TGTGCCAGTAGTCCAGACAGTAACTATGGCTACACCTTC. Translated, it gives CASSPDSNYGYTF.